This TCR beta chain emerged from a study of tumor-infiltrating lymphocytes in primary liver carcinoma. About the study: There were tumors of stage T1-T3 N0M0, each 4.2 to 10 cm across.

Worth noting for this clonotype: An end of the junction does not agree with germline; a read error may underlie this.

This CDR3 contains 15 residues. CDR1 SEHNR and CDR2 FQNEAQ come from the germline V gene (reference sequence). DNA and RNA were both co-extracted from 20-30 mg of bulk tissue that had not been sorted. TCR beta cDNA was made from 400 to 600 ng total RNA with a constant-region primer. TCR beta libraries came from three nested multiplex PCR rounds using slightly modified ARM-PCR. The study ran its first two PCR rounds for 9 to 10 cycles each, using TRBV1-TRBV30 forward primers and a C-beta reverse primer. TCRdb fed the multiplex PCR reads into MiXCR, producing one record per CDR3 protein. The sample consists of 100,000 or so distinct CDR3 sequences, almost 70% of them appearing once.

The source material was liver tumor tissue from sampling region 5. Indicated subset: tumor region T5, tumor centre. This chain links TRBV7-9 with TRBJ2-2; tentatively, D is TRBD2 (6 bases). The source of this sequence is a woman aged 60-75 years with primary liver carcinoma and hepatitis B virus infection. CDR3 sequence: CASCLYAGSTGELLF. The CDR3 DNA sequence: TGTGCCAGCTGCTTATACGCGGGAAGCACCGGGGAGCTGTTGTTT.